This is a list of T cell receptor beta chains from one sample in a study of blood T cells in healthy people across ages. TCRdb processed the 5' RACE reads anew with MiXCR; each CDR3 protein has one entry. The data show approximately 900,000 distinct CDR3 sequences, 25% to 30% seen once. These data are also associated with another study on T cells of mothers and their children.

The sample was blood. Source of these receptors: a woman aged 40 to 55 in good health. CDR3s include the opening cysteine and the closing phenylalanine or tryptophan. Fields, in order: J gene, D gene, V gene, clone size, CDR3 DNA, CDR3 protein. The D gene is left open where the match is weak. Only some rows state a clone size, as once, few, many or a class for expanded clones.

>TRBJ2-7|TRBD1|TRBV7-9|few
TGTGCCAGCAGCACGCGGGACAGGAGGTCCTACGAGCAGTACTTC
CASSTRDRRSYEQYF
>TRBJ2-5|TRBD1|TRBV7-2|few
TGTGCCAGCAGCTCCGGCGGGGGACAGGGGGTAAAGACCCAGTACTTC
CASSSGGGQGVKTQYF
>TRBJ1-2|NA|TRBV12-3/TRBV12-4|many
TGTGCCACCCTTGACACAGACTATGGCTACACCTTC
CATLDTDYGYTF
>TRBJ2-2|NA|TRBV27|NA
TGTGCCAACAGTACCGAGAACACCGGGGAGCTGTTTTTT
CANSTENTGELFF
>TRBJ2-5|NA|TRBV4-1|NA
TGCGCCAGCAGCCAAGTCAGTCCTCCAGAGACCCAGTACTTC
CASSQVSPPETQYF
>TRBJ2-6|NA|TRBV6-2/TRBV6-3|NA
TGTGCCAGCAGGGGACGGGGCCCACCTGGGGCCAACGTCCTGACTTTC
CASRGRGPPGANVLTF
>TRBJ2-1|TRBD2|TRBV7-2|NA
TGTGCCAGCAGCCCTAAGCGGGGGGTTCGCAATGAGCAGTTCTTC
CASSPKRGVRNEQFF
>TRBJ2-7|NA|TRBV2|few
TGTGCCAGCAGTGAAAGGACCGAGCAGTACTTC
CASSERTEQYF
>TRBJ2-7|TRBD1|TRBV20-1|NA
TGCAGTGCTAGCATCGACAGGGGCGGCTCCTACGAGCAGTACTTC
CSASIDRGGSYEQYF
>TRBJ1-1|TRBD1|TRBV5-1|NA
TGCGCCAGCAGCTTGCGGGGACAGGGGAACACTGAAGCTTTCTTT
CASSLRGQGNTEAFF
>TRBJ2-5|NA|TRBV4-2|NA
TGTGCCAGCAGCCAAGAGGGGGGGGCTCTCCAAGAGACCCAGTACTTC
CASSQEGGALQETQYF
>TRBJ2-7|NA|TRBV7-9|many
TGTGCCAGCAGCTCCCGCCGGGACGCCTTCATCGAGCAGTACTTC
CASSSRRDAFIEQYF
>TRBJ2-3|TRBD2|TRBV7-2|few
TGTGCCAGCAGCTTAGCGCTCGGTAAAGCGGGGGCCACTAGCACAGATACGCAGTATTTT
CASSLALGKAGATSTDTQYF
>TRBJ2-1|NA|TRBV5-1|NA
TGCGCCAGCAGCGGAGCGAGGGACAACTACTACAATGAGCAGTTCTTC
CASSGARDNYYNEQFF
>TRBJ1-2|NA|TRBV7-9|once
TGTACCAGCAGCTTATCGGGACGGAGAACTAACTATGGCTACACCTTC
CTSSLSGRRTNYGYTF
>TRBJ2-7|TRBD2|TRBV7-6|many
TGTGCCAGCAGCTTAACAACCGGGACTAGCAGCCACGAGCAGTACTTC
CASSLTTGTSSHEQYF
>TRBJ2-7|TRBD1|TRBV3-1|NA
TGTGCCAGCAGCCAAGATCTAGATTTGGACAGGACCTACGAGCAGTACTTC
CASSQDLDLDRTYEQYF
>TRBJ2-7|TRBD2|TRBV20-1|many
TGCAGTGCTAGAGATGGGTCGGGGGGGGCCTACGAGCAGTACTTC
CSARDGSGGAYEQYF
>TRBJ2-1|NA|TRBV4-2|NA
TGTGCCAGCAGCCCGGGGGACAAGGACAATGAGCAGTTCTTC
CASSPGDKDNEQFF
>TRBJ1-1|NA|TRBV28|NA
TGTGCCAGCAGGTTAGGAGGGGCCGCGAACACTGAAGCTTTCTTT
CASRLGGAANTEAFF
>TRBJ2-5|NA|TRBV7-2|many
TGTGCCAGCAGCTTAGGAGTTGACCCCGGGAAGACCCAGTACTTC
CASSLGVDPGKTQYF
>TRBJ1-2|TRBD1|TRBV20-1|few
TGCAGTGCTAGAGACCAGACAGGGGCTAACTATGGCTACACCTTC
CSARDQTGANYGYTF
>TRBJ1-5|NA|TRBV7-9|NA
TGTGCCAGCAGCGGAGAGGGGACTGTCGGCAGCAATCAGCCCCAGCATTTT
CASSGEGTVGSNQPQHF
>TRBJ1-1|NA|TRBV12-3/TRBV12-4|few
TGTGCCAGCAGTTTCCCACCGGTGGACACTGAAGCTTTCTTT
CASSFPPVDTEAFF
>TRBJ1-1|NA|TRBV14|NA
TGTGCCAGCAGCCAATCGAGAGATCCTGAAGCTTTCTTT
CASSQSRDPEAFF
>TRBJ2-3|NA|TRBV9|NA
TGTGCCAGCAGCGTTGGCGGCGAGGGGCGTCCAGATACGCAGTATTTT
CASSVGGEGRPDTQYF
>TRBJ1-6|NA|TRBV28|NA
TGTGCCAGCAGTTACCCCCACAGGGCTAATTCACCCCTCCACTTT
CASSYPHRANSPLHF
>TRBJ2-7|TRBD2|TRBV30|few
TGTGCCTGGAGCGTCGGGGGGTTCGAGCAGTACTTC
CAWSVGGFEQYF
>TRBJ1-2|NA|TRBV10-3|NA
TGTGCCATCAGTGACCCTTCTCGGGGAACTGTTTATGGCTACACCTTC
CAISDPSRGTVYGYTF
>TRBJ2-2|TRBD2|TRBV11-3|NA
TGTGCCAGCAGCTTTCTAGCGGGAGTCCCCGGGGAGCTGTTTTTT
CASSFLAGVPGELFF
>TRBJ2-1|TRBD1|TRBV12-3/TRBV12-4|many
TGTGCCAGCAGTTACAGGGGATACAATGAGCAGTTCTTC
CASSYRGYNEQFF
>TRBJ2-5|TRBD1|TRBV7-3|many
TGTGCCAGCAGCCCGAACAGGGGTTTAGGAGAGACCCAGTACTTC
CASSPNRGLGETQYF
>TRBJ1-2|NA|TRBV7-9|NA
TGTGCCAGCAGCATGACAGGCCCCTACTCCCCAGGCTATGGCTACACCTTC
CASSMTGPYSPGYGYTF
>TRBJ2-7|TRBD1|TRBV18|NA
TGTGCCAGCTCGCGCGACGGACAGGGCTACGAGCAGTACTTC
CASSRDGQGYEQYF
>TRBJ1-1|NA|TRBV5-1|NA
TGCGCCAGCAGCTTGAGGAGGGGAGCTGAAGCTTTCTTT
CASSLRRGAEAFF
>TRBJ2-5|TRBD2|TRBV4-3|many
TGCGCCAGCAGCCAAACTAGCGGGGGACAAGAGACCCAGTACTTC
CASSQTSGGQETQYF
>TRBJ2-1|TRBD1|TRBV12-3/TRBV12-4|NA
TGTGCCAGCACCAGGACAGGTTACAATGAGCAGTTCTTC
CASTRTGYNEQFF
>TRBJ1-2|NA|TRBV5-4|many
TGTGCCAGCAGCTTCGCTATCTGGGATGGCTACACCTTC
CASSFAIWDGYTF
>TRBJ1-2|NA|TRBV4-1|few
TGCGCCAGCAGCCTCGGACTGGATCCTAACTATGGCTACACCTTC
CASSLGLDPNYGYTF
>TRBJ2-2|TRBD2|TRBV5-1|NA
TGCGCCAGCAGCTGGATAAGAGCGGGGAAAAACACTGGGGAGCTGTTTTTT
CASSWIRAGKNTGELFF